These 26 T cell receptor beta chains originate from one sample sequenced in a study of CD8+ T cells in alopecia areata. After isolation, RNA underwent reverse transcription to generate cDNA as the sequencing template. Sequenced by immunoSEQ multiplex PCR; TCRdb stores in-frame clones only, minus some. The table lists over 85,000 clones, 40% to 55% of them singletons. Input material: CD4+ T cells sorted from blood. These receptors all stem from a human donor with alopecia areata.

The gene calls are TRBV5-1 and TRBJ2-7; D gene uncertain. Per germline, CDR1 SGHRS and CDR2 YFSETQ. V lost 0 bases to trimming and J lost 3 bases, with 13 bases between them. The CDR3 totals 15 residues. CDR3 region: CASSLAAGSYYEQYF. CDR3 DNA sequence: TGCGCCAGCAGCTTGGCCGCAGGATCTTACTACGAGCAGTACTTC. The variable domain in full, completed from reference TRBV5-1 and TRBJ2-7, reads KAGVTQTPRYLIKTRGQQVTLSCSPISGHRSVSWYQQTPGQGLQFLFEYFSETQRNKGNFPGRFSGRQFSNSRSEMNVSTLELGDSALYLCASSLAAGSYYEQYFGPGTRLTVT.

This clone has just a few counts. The chain combines TRBV5-1 with TRBJ2-1, with D hard to call. Germline assignment: CDR1 SGHRS and CDR2 YFSETQ. The CDR3 consists of 13 residues. V was shortened by 5 bases and J by 4 bases, with 10 bases between the two germline ends. CDR3 DNA: TGCGCCAGCAGACCGGACGGGTACAATGAGCAGTTCTTC. Translation: CASRPDGYNEQFF.

This chain uses TRBV29-1 with TRBJ1-1, with D possibly TRBD1 on 5 matching bases. The CDR3 covers 13 residues. The V gene's germline CDR1 is SQVTM and CDR2 ANQGSEA. V lost 3 bases and J lost 0, with 8 bases in between. DNA for the CDR3: TGCAGCGTTGACGACAGACTGAACACTGAAGCTTTCTTT. It codes for CSVDDRLNTEAFF.

There are a few counts of this clone. J is TRBJ2-7 and V is TRBV6-5; a possible D gene is TRBD1 (7 bases). Trimming shortened V by 6 bases and J by 1 base, and 10 bases separated the two germline ends. CDR1 MNHEY and CDR2 SVGAGI come from the germline V gene. The CDR3 sequence is 13 residues long. The CDR3 DNA sequence: TGTGCCAGCAGAGCAGGGGGGTCCTACGAGCAGTACTTC. Amino acids: CASRAGGSYEQYF.

CDR3 DNA sequence: TGCGCCAGCAGCCCCCTCCGGACTAGCCAAGAGACCCAGTACTTC. Translation gives CASSPLRTSQETQYF. The genes are TRBV4-1 and TRBJ2-5; 7 nucleotides line up with TRBD2. This CDR3 contains 15 residues. The V gene end was trimmed by 4 bases and the J gene end by 1 base; junction bases not matched to a gene: 6. CDR1 and CDR2 (germline): MGHRA, YSYEKL.

J is TRBJ2-2 and V is TRBV5-1; 8 bases fit TRBD1. V dropped 4 bases and J dropped 4; count of bases not matched to a gene: 6. Germline V gene lookup returns CDR1 SGHRS and CDR2 YFSETQ. This CDR3 has 15 residues. In nucleotides, the CDR3 is TGCGCCAGCAGCACGGGACAGGACGCCACCGGGGAGCTGTTTTTT. Translating it yields CASSTGQDATGELFF. Together with reference TRBV5-1 and TRBJ2-2, the CDR3 gives the full variable domain: KAGVTQTPRYLIKTRGQQVTLSCSPISGHRSVSWYQQTPGQGLQFLFEYFSETQRNKGNFPGRFSGRQFSNSRSEMNVSTLELGDSALYLCASSTGQDATGELFFGEGSRLTVL.

This clone has only a few counts. The chain is built from TRBV28 and TRBJ1-2, with 9 bases matching TRBD1. Trimming at V came to 3 bases and at J to 6 bases, leaving 11 bases not matched to a gene. Per germline, CDR1 MDHEN and CDR2 SYDVKM. CDR3 size: 16 residues. The CDR3 reads CASSFIQPGQGHGYTF. Written as DNA, the CDR3 is TGTGCCAGCAGTTTTATCCAGCCGGGACAGGGACATGGCTACACCTTC.

The chain recombines TRBV2 with TRBJ2-1; TRBD2 matches at 11 bases. Germline assignment: CDR1 SNHLY and CDR2 FYNNEI. This CDR3 contains 15 residues. After removal of 8 bases from V and 3 bases from J, the junction contained 6 bases not matched to a gene. CDR3 loop: CASGSGTSGYNEQFF. DNA of the CDR3: TGTGCCAGCGGATCCGGGACTAGCGGCTACAATGAGCAGTTCTTC.

The chain links TRBV29-1 to TRBJ2-1, with TRBD2 matching over 10 bases. The CDR3 is 14 amino acids. V lost 4 bases to trimming and J lost 6 bases; unmatched junction nucleotides: 6. Germline CDR1 reads SQVTM; CDR2 reads ANQGSEA. CDR3 loop: CSVAPGLAINEQFF. The CDR3 DNA follows: TGCAGCGTTGCCCCGGGACTAGCGATCAATGAGCAGTTCTTC.

The rearrangement joins TRBV29-1 to TRBJ2-3, with D hard to call. This CDR3 region has 15 residues. Trimming took off 7 bases at V and 0 bases at J, with 17 bases between the two ends. Germline CDR1 reads SQVTM; CDR2 reads ANQGSEA. The CDR3 loop is CSARKGSVSTDTQYF. The CDR3 nucleotides are TGCAGCGCTCGTAAGGGCTCGGTTAGCACAGATACGCAGTATTTT.

The chain combines TRBV5-1 with TRBJ2-5; TRBD2 aligns across 7 bases. Losses at the gene ends were 2 bases for V and 5 bases for J; bases not matched to a gene: 3. CDR3 length equals 13 residues. Germline CDR1 and CDR2: SGHRS and YFSETQ. CDR3 DNA sequence: TGCGCCAGCAGCTTTGGCGGGGGTGAGACCCAGTACTTC. Protein: CASSFGGGETQYF.

The chain is built from TRBV30 and TRBJ2-3; no clear D. CDR3 length equals 14 residues. V lost 0 bases and J 5 bases, leaving 12 bases between the germline ends. CDR1 and CDR2 from the germline V gene are GTSNPN and SVGIG (reference sequence). In DNA, the CDR3 is TGTGCCTGGAGTGTGGTTAAGTTGGAAGATACGCAGTATTTT. This translates into CAWSVVKLEDTQYF.

The rearrangement links TRBV29-1 to TRBJ2-7, with D maybe TRBD1 (6 bases). Germline CDR1 and CDR2: SQVTM and ANQGSEA. Trimming shortened V by 4 bases and J by 2 bases, and 15 bases separated the two germline ends. There are 14 residues in the CDR3. The CDR3, as DNA: TGCAGCGTTGCACCCCGACAGGCGGCCTACGAGCAGTACTTC. It codes for CSVAPRQAAYEQYF.

The chain employs TRBV29-1 and TRBJ2-3; D gene uncertain. V lost 7 bases to trimming and J lost 2 bases, with 10 bases between them. Germline-derived CDR1 and CDR2 are SQVTM and ANQGSEA. CDR3 length: 12 residues. The CDR3 nucleotides are TGCAGCGCCCAGCCGCTCACAGATACGCAGTATTTT. Its protein product is CSAQPLTDTQYF.

A single count supports this clone. The rearrangement joins TRBV30 to TRBJ2-2; D not certain. Germline lookup yields CDR1 GTSNPN and CDR2 SVGIG (reference sequence). Trimming pared 2 bases from V and 2 bases from J, leaving 3 bases between. This CDR3 comprises 12 residues. This CDR3 reads CAWSPNTGELFF. Here the CDR3 DNA reads TGTGCCTGGAGTCCAAACACCGGGGAGCTGTTTTTT.

A few counts support this clone. The V gene is TRBV28, the J gene TRBJ2-5, with D possibly matching TRBD2 (6 bases). Germline CDR1 MDHEN, CDR2 SYDVKM. Trimming took off 8 bases at V and 5 bases at J, with 12 bases between the two ends. The CDR3 contains 12 residues. This CDR3 is CASSEGRETQYF. CDR3 coding DNA: TGTGCCAGCTCGGAGGGAAGGGAGACCCAGTACTTC.

This clone was detected only once. The same CDR3 arises from other DNA sequences in this sample as well. The J gene is TRBJ1-2, the V gene TRBV6-6; no clear D gene. Germline V gives CDR1 MNHNY, CDR2 SVGAGI (reference sequence). V gave up 5 bases and J gave up 0 bases, with 4 bases separating them. This CDR3 region has 12 residues. CDR3 DNA: TGTGCCAGCAGTCCACCTAACTATGGCTACACCTTC. Its translation is CASSPPNYGYTF.

The chain couples TRBV30 to TRBJ2-7; 11 bases are shared with TRBD1. The CDR3 is 14 residues long. With 3 bases clipped from V and 3 bases from J, the junction kept 4 bases outside the gene matches. Germline loops: CDR1 GTSNPN, CDR2 SVGIG (reference sequence). CDR3 amino acids: CAWRGDRGYYEQYF. For the CDR3, the DNA is TGTGCCTGGAGGGGGGACAGGGGGTACTACGAGCAGTACTTC.

In this sample, this clone turned up a few times. The chain carries TRBV23-1 and TRBJ2-1; D ambiguous. TRBV23-1 is designated an ORF whose function remains uncertain. With 3 bases removed from V and 6 bases from J, the gap between germline ends came to 18 bases. The CDR3 extends over 16 amino acids. In nucleotides, the CDR3 is TGCGCCAGCAGTCACCCCGGACGGCGCCAGCGCAATGAGCAGTTCTTC. Translated, it gives CASSHPGRRQRNEQFF.

This clone was seen only once. The V call is TRBV11-2, the J call TRBJ2-5; D perhaps matches TRBD1 (6 bases). V lost 1 base, J lost 2 bases, and 11 bases lay in between. From germline, CDR1 is SGHAT and CDR2 FQNNGV. There are 15 residues in the CDR3. CDR3 DNA sequence: TGTGCCAGCAGCTTAGCGCCGACAGGACAAGAGACCCAGTACTTC. It codes for CASSLAPTGQETQYF. The full variable domain, its missing parts supplied by reference TRBV11-2 and TRBJ2-5, is EAGVAQSPRYKIIEKRQSVAFWCNPISGHATLYWYQQILGQGPKLLIQFQNNGVVDDSQLPKDRFSAERLKGVDSTLKIQPAKLEDSAVYLCASSLAPTGQETQYFGPGTRLLVL.

V gene TRBV7-2 combines with J gene TRBJ1-1; D unresolved. The CDR3 has 14 residues. Trimming shortened V by 8 bases and J by 1 base, and 14 bases separated the two germline ends. Germline CDR1 and CDR2: SGHTA and FQGNSA. The CDR3 reads CASRTGVWNTEAFF. The DNA for the CDR3 is TGTGCCAGCCGCACCGGGGTCTGGAACACTGAAGCTTTCTTT.

This sequence joins TRBV30 and TRBJ2-1, with 10 nucleotides matching TRBD2. The V segment lost 3 bases and the J segment 10 bases; nucleotides outside the gene matches: 12. The CDR3 loop spans 15 amino acids. Germline CDR1 reads GTSNPN; CDR2 reads SVGIG (reference sequence). CDR3: CAWRLSGRAPREQFF. CDR3 DNA sequence: TGTGCCTGGAGACTCAGCGGGAGGGCCCCGCGGGAGCAGTTCTTC.

As concerns this clone: The same CDR3 arises from other DNA sequences in this sample as well. This rearrangement joins TRBV30 to TRBJ2-3; D not resolved. With 0 bases removed from V and 6 bases from J, the gap between germline ends came to 4 bases. This CDR3 contains 11 residues. Germline lookup yields CDR1 GTSNPN and CDR2 SVGIG (reference sequence). DNA of the CDR3: TGTGCCTGGAGTGTACCTGATACGCAGTATTTT. Translated, it gives CAWSVPDTQYF.

The chain employs TRBV7-9 and TRBJ2-1; 7 bases map to TRBD1. The CDR3 extends over 12 amino acids. Germline values: CDR1 SEHNR, CDR2 FQNEAQ (reference sequence). J was trimmed by 10 bases and V by 4 bases; bases with no gene match: 4. The CDR3 coding sequence is TGTGCCAGCAGCTACAGGGGCTTAGAGCAGTTCTTC. Its translation is CASSYRGLEQFF.

The genes are TRBV29-1 and TRBJ2-5; 8 bases line up with TRBD2. CDR1 SQVTM and CDR2 ANQGSEA come from the germline V gene. The CDR3 spans 14 residues. The V gene end was trimmed by 7 bases and the J gene end by 5 bases; junction bases not matched to a gene: 12. In DNA form, the CDR3 reads TGCAGCGCAGGACTAGCCGGGAACGGGGAGACCCAGTACTTC. This encodes CSAGLAGNGETQYF.

V gene TRBV30 combines with J gene TRBJ2-6, with D unresolved. Germline CDR1 GTSNPN, CDR2 SVGIG (reference sequence). V dropped 0 bases and J dropped 4 bases, with 4 bases sitting between them. This CDR3 is built from 13 residues. The CDR3 region is CAWSVWGANVLTF. The CDR3, as DNA: TGTGCCTGGAGTGTATGGGGGGCCAACGTCCTGACTTTC.